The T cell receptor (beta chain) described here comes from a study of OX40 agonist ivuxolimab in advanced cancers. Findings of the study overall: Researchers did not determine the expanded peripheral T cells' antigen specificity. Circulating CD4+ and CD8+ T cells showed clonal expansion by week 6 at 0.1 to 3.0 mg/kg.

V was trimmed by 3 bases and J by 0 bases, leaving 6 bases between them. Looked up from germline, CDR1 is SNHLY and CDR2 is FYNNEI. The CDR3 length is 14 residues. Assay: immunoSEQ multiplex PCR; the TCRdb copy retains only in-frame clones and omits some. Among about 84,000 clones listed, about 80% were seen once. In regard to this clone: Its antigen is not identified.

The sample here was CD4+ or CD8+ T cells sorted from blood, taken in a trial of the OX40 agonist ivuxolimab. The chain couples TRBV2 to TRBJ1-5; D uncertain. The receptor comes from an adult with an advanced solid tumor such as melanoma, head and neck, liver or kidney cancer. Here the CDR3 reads CASSDRLSNQPQHF. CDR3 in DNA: TGTGCCAGCAGTGACAGACTTAGCAATCAGCCCCAGCATTTT.